This TCR beta chain was captured in a study of shared clonotypes between healthy human individuals. Study outcomes and limitations: Having only a few donors restricted how much genetic and exposure-history diversity was captured.

A remark on this clone: Its matching antigen is unknown.

Original processing notes: Quality scores were absent from the junction-only immunoSEQ sequences, so filtering differed. Libraries were prepared by immunoSEQ multiplex PCR; TCRdb keeps only in-frame clonotypes and omits some of them. V and J calls and clone size are copied from that table; D and trimming were computed from the DNA. The sample records a few million clones, roughly 92% being singletons. The CDR3 is made up of 14 amino acids. V lost 6 bases to trimming and J lost 7 bases, with 15 bases between them. CDR1 and CDR2 from the germline V gene are SGHTA and FQGNSA. This receptor was identified in a man between 18 and 29 years old in good health. Input material: naive CD4+ T cells sorted from blood. Specified subset: CD45RA+ positively selected. The chain is built from TRBV7-2 and TRBJ1-4; possible D gene TRBD1, 5 bases. In DNA, the CDR3 is TGTGCCAGCAGACGGGCGGGGGAGGGTGAAAAACTGTTTTTT. Translated, it gives CASRRAGEGEKLFF.